These T cell receptor beta chains were read from a single sample in a study of shared T cell receptors in the human thymus. Assay: immunoSEQ multiplex PCR; the TCRdb copy retains only in-frame clones and omits some. This sample has about 660,000 clones, with 88% found just once. These data also featured in a second study, about human thymus T cells.

The sample comprised thymocytes. The receptors shown here come from a boy younger than two with a congenital heart defect. Both conserved end residues are part of each CDR3. Each record gives: V gene, D gene, clone size, J gene, CDR3 protein, CDR3 DNA. The D gene is left open where the match is weak. For some rows the clone size is stated as once, few or many, or as a class when expanded; others skip it.

>TRBV11-3|.|few|TRBJ2-5
CASSTGQQETQYF
TGTGCCAGCAGCACCGGACAGCAAGAGACCCAGTACTTC
>TRBV5-4|.|.|TRBJ2-5
CASSLVEELASEETQYF
TGTGCCAGCAGCTTGGTCGAAGAACTAGCAAGCGAAGAGACCCAGTACTTC
>TRBV6-5|TRBD1|.|TRBJ2-7
CASRTGAIYEQYF
TGTGCCAGCAGGACAGGGGCAATCTACGAGCAGTACTTC
>TRBV30|.|.|TRBJ1-5
CAWSSSGNSNQPQHF
TGTGCCTGGAGTAGTTCAGGGAATAGCAATCAGCCCCAGCATTTT
>TRBV14|TRBD2|.|TRBJ2-7
CASSPPTSGYEQYF
TGTGCCAGCAGCCCCCCGACTAGCGGCTACGAGCAGTACTTC
>TRBV7-9|TRBD1|once|TRBJ1-2
CASSLQLQGDYGYTF
TGTGCCAGCAGCTTACAATTACAGGGGGACTATGGCTACACCTTC
>TRBV27|.|.|TRBJ2-2
CASSRDSLSGELFF
TGTGCCAGCAGTCGGGACTCCCTAAGCGGGGAGCTGTTTTTT
>TRBV4-3|TRBD1|.|TRBJ1-4
CASSPSPRTGSEKLFF
TGCGCCAGCAGCCCTTCCCCAAGGACAGGGAGTGAAAAACTGTTTTTT
>TRBV27|TRBD2|.|TRBJ2-1
CASSSLLAGVRYEQFF
TGTGCCAGCAGTTCCCTTTTAGCGGGAGTACGGTACGAGCAGTTCTTC
>TRBV7-2|.|.|TRBJ1-2
CASSPRAGFGYTF
TGTGCCAGCAGCCCGAGGGCGGGGTTTGGCTACACCTTC
>TRBV9|TRBD2|.|TRBJ2-5
CASSVGDFGLAGWETQYF
TGTGCCAGCAGCGTAGGGGATTTCGGACTAGCGGGATGGGAGACCCAGTACTTC
>TRBV23-1|.|.|TRBJ2-6
CASSHPLSGANVLTF
TGCGCCAGCAGTCATCCCCTCTCTGGGGCCAACGTCCTGACTTTC
>TRBV13|TRBD2|.|TRBJ2-1
CASSSGLAGEGGPYNEQFF
TGTGCCAGCAGCTCCGGACTAGCGGGAGAGGGGGGGCCTTACAATGAGCAGTTCTTC
>TRBV4-2|TRBD2|.|TRBJ2-3
CASSQGLAGGADTQYF
TGTGCCAGCAGCCAGGGACTAGCGGGAGGCGCAGATACGCAGTATTTT
>TRBV27|TRBD2|.|TRBJ2-7
CASSLRRSRTSETYEQYF
TGTGCCAGCAGTTTAAGAAGGTCCAGGACTAGCGAAACCTACGAGCAGTACTTC
>TRBV27|TRBD2|.|TRBJ2-1
CASSLGREGYNEQFF
TGTGCCAGCAGTTTAGGCAGGGAGGGCTACAATGAGCAGTTCTTC
>TRBV5-7|.|once|TRBJ1-1
CASSFGQHMNTEAFF
TGTGCCAGCAGCTTCGGACAGCATATGAACACTGAAGCTTTCTTT
>TRBV4-2|.|.|TRBJ1-1
CASSQVLNERGGVCTEAFF
TGTGCCAGCAGCCAAGTCCTCAACGAGCGAGGGGGGGTATGCACTGAAGCTTTCTTT
>TRBV5-1|TRBD2|.|TRBJ2-3
CASSSGTSGSKGTQYF
TGCGCCAGCAGCTCGGGGACTAGCGGGAGTAAAGGTACGCAGTATTTT
>TRBV5-6|.|.|TRBJ2-4
CASSRTGNIQYF
TGTGCCAGCAGCAGAACAGGGAACATTCAGTACTTC
>TRBV2|TRBD1|.|TRBJ1-2
CASRVYRDRGDSDYGYTF
TGTGCCAGCAGAGTTTACCGGGACAGGGGTGATTCGGACTATGGCTACACCTTC
>TRBV7-9|.|.|TRBJ2-7
CASSLIWGPNYEQYF
TGTGCCAGCAGCTTAATCTGGGGGCCGAACTACGAGCAGTACTTC
>TRBV30|TRBD1|.|TRBJ2-3
CAWGQGRSDTQYF
TGTGCCTGGGGACAGGGAAGATCAGATACGCAGTATTTT
>TRBV27|TRBD2|.|TRBJ2-1
CASSWTSGQRNEQFF
TGTGCCAGCAGCTGGACTAGCGGACAGCGCAATGAGCAGTTCTTC
>TRBV11-2|.|.|TRBJ2-7
CASSLVVSAVTYEQYF
TGTGCCAGCAGCTTAGTCGTTAGCGCTGTGACCTACGAGCAGTACTTC
>TRBV28|TRBD1|.|TRBJ1-4
CASNPSPGQGGEKLFF
TGTGCCAGCAACCCCTCTCCGGGACAGGGTGGTGAAAAACTGTTTTTT
>TRBV5-4|TRBD1|.|TRBJ1-1
CASSLGRGPNTEAFF
TGTGCCAGCAGCTTGGGTAGGGGGCCGAACACTGAAGCTTTCTTT
>TRBV4-1|.|.|TRBJ2-5
CASSQEITGPETQYF
TGCGCCAGCAGCCAAGAGATAACAGGCCCAGAGACCCAGTACTTC
>TRBV5-4|.|.|TRBJ2-7
CASSSRRDRPPSNYEQYF
TGTGCCAGCAGCTCCCGAAGAGACAGGCCGCCGTCGAACTACGAGCAGTACTTC
>TRBV30|TRBD1|few|TRBJ2-7
CAWNPPSGQPSYEQYF
TGTGCCTGGAACCCCCCCTCGGGACAGCCATCCTACGAGCAGTACTTC
>TRBV5-4|.|.|TRBJ2-5
CASSLAEDSLQETQYF
TGTGCCAGCAGCTTGGCCGAGGACAGCCTCCAAGAGACCCAGTACTTC
>TRBV7-6|TRBD1|.|TRBJ1-1
CASSLAGTGSTEAFF
TGTGCCAGCAGCTTAGCTGGGACAGGGAGCACTGAAGCTTTCTTT
>TRBV7-8|.|.|TRBJ1-1
CASIAVGVSVENTEAFF
TGTGCCAGCATAGCAGTCGGGGTTTCGGTGGAGAACACTGAAGCTTTCTTT
>TRBV10-2|TRBD2|.|TRBJ2-1
CASSERLAGVRDEQFF
TGCGCCAGCAGTGAGAGACTAGCGGGAGTGAGGGATGAGCAGTTCTTC
>TRBV2|.|.|TRBJ2-1
CASSGRRRSYNEQFF
TGTGCCAGCAGTGGACGACGGAGGTCCTACAATGAGCAGTTCTTC
>TRBV6-5|.|.|TRBJ2-5
CASSYDIWETQYF
TGTGCCAGCAGTTACGACATCTGGGAGACCCAGTACTTC
>TRBV30|TRBD2|.|TRBJ2-7
CAWSGTIGPYEQYF
TGTGCCTGGAGCGGGACTATTGGACCTTACGAGCAGTACTTC
>TRBV10-3|TRBD1|.|TRBJ2-2
CAASSRDRGPGELFF
TGTGCCGCCTCTTCCCGGGACAGGGGGCCCGGGGAGCTGTTTTTT
>TRBV27|TRBD1|once|TRBJ2-1
CASSFVRDRGGTSEQFF
TGTGCCAGCAGTTTCGTACGGGACAGGGGGGGGACTAGCGAGCAGTTCTTC
>TRBV14|.|.|TRBJ1-1
CASSQERLGSMNTEAFF
TGTGCCAGCAGCCAAGAAAGGTTGGGCAGTATGAACACTGAAGCTTTCTTT
>TRBV4-3|.|.|TRBJ1-2
CASSQEADGYTF
TGCGCCAGCAGCCAAGAGGCCGATGGCTACACCTTC
>TRBV21-1|.|once|TRBJ1-5
CASSKTSGQGPGQPQHF
TGTGCCAGCAGTAAAACATCCGGACAGGGGCCCGGGCAGCCCCAGCATTTT
>TRBV14|.|.|TRBJ2-3
CASSHNRTSTDTQYF
TGTGCCAGCAGCCATAACAGAACTAGCACAGATACGCAGTATTTT
>TRBV4-3|TRBD2|.|TRBJ2-3
CASSQEPLVAGVGTDTQYF
TGCGCCAGCAGCCAAGAGCCCTTGGTAGCGGGAGTTGGGACAGATACGCAGTATTTT
>TRBV7-9|.|.|TRBJ1-2
CASSSPFDSSF
TGTGCCAGCAGCTCCCCTTTCGACAGCAGCTTC
>TRBV7-6|TRBD1|.|TRBJ2-3
CASSRNRGQDTQYF
TGTGCCAGCAGCCGGAACAGGGGGCAAGATACGCAGTATTTT
>TRBV30|.|.|TRBJ1-4
CAWREPAPAANEKLFF
TGTGCCTGGAGGGAACCAGCGCCGGCCGCTAATGAAAAACTGTTTTTT
>TRBV7-3|TRBD1|.|TRBJ1-2
CASSLGGTGGSYGYTF
TGTGCCAGCAGCTTAGGAGGCACAGGGGGGTCCTATGGCTACACCTTC
>TRBV21-1|.|.|TRBJ2-5
CASSPRDRGKETQYF
TGTGCCAGCAGCCCTCGGGACAGGGGGAAAGAGACCCAGTACTTC
>TRBV7-8|TRBD1|.|TRBJ1-3
CASSAGPDRRNSGNTIYF
TGTGCCAGCAGCGCAGGTCCGGACAGGCGGAACTCTGGAAACACCATATATTTT
>TRBV5-1|.|.|TRBJ1-1
CASSVGHPEKNTEAFF
TGCGCCAGCAGCGTGGGACACCCCGAAAAGAACACTGAAGCTTTCTTT
>TRBV29-1|TRBD2|.|TRBJ2-2
CSVGSPSGIETKELFF
TGCAGCGTTGGGTCGCCTAGCGGGATAGAAACGAAGGAGCTGTTTTTT
>TRBV7-9|TRBD1|.|TRBJ1-2
CASSSLWTGGNYGYTF
TGTGCCAGCAGCTCGTTATGGACAGGGGGCAACTATGGCTACACCTTC
>TRBV6-6|.|few|TRBJ1-3
CASSPRAAGRNTIYF
TGTGCCAGCAGCCCCAGGGCCGCGGGGAGAAACACCATATATTTT
>TRBV15|.|.|TRBJ1-5
CATSSRELQSSTCDQPQHF
TGTGCCACCAGCTCCCGGGAGCTTCAAAGTTCGACATGTGATCAGCCCCAGCATTTT
>TRBV4-3|TRBD2|.|TRBJ2-7
CASSQVTSGIYEQYF
TGCGCCAGCAGCCAAGTAACTAGCGGGATCTACGAGCAGTACTTC
>TRBV15|TRBD2|.|TRBJ2-5
CATRPLEGRVQETQYF
TGTGCCACCAGACCTTTGGAGGGGAGGGTCCAGGAGACCCAGTACTTC